The sequence of this TCR beta chain was determined in a study of early T cells in non-severe SARS-CoV-2 infection. The overall study: Sequenced bulk RNA came from whole blood that was unsorted, and chains were unpaired.

Individual cDNA molecules received unique molecular identifiers. MiXCR was run by TCRdb on the 5' RACE reads, yielding one entry per CDR3 protein. The table includes tens of thousands of distinct CDR3 sequences, 8% to 13% detected once. From germline, CDR1 is LGHDT and CDR2 YNNKEL (reference sequence). V gave up 1 base and J gave up 4 bases, with 3 bases separating them. This CDR3 spans 12 amino acids. V and J are TRBV3-1 and TRBJ2-3; D uncertain. The sample here was whole blood, taken at baseline. The receptor's source is an adult who was a healthcare worker with PCR-confirmed SARS-CoV-2 infection or an uninfected control (not recorded which). CDR3 DNA: TGTGCCAGCAGCCAAGTGGCAGATACGCAGTATTTT. It codes for CASSQVADTQYF.